The 20 T cell receptor beta chains presented below share a single source sample, sequenced in a study of blood T cell repertoires in COVID-19. TCRdb's table, derived via immunoSEQ multiplex PCR, lists solely in-frame clones and lacks some. The table has 100,000 to 150,000 clones, approximately 80% seen once. The sample consisted of peripheral blood. The receptors derive from a human donor in a cohort sampled during active COVID-19.

This chain joins TRBV3-1 (or the pseudogene TRBV3-2) and TRBJ1-1; D might be TRBD1 (6 bases). V lost 4 bases and J lost 5, with 20 bases in between. The CDR3 runs to 16 residues. CDR1 and CDR2 (germline): LGHDT, YNNKEL (reference sequence). The CDR3 region is CASSLSTGRGDTEAFF. The DNA of the CDR3 is TGTGCCAGCAGCCTATCAACCGGCAGGGGCGATACTGAAGCTTTCTTT.

The rearrangement links TRBV5-4 to TRBJ2-5; no firm D call. V lost 1 base, J lost 4 bases, and 2 bases lay in between. Germline assignment: CDR1 SGHNT and CDR2 YYREEE (reference sequence). The CDR3 has 11 residues. CDR3: CASSLRETQYF. The CDR3 coding sequence is TGTGCCAGCAGCTTGCGAGAGACCCAGTACTTC. Full variable domain (outside the CDR3, taken from reference TRBV5-4 and TRBJ2-5): ETGVTQSPTHLIKTRGQQVTLRCSSQSGHNTVSWYQQALGQGPQFIFQYYREEENGRGNFPPRFSGLQFPNYSSELNVNALELDDSALYLCASSLRETQYFGPGTRLLVL.

In its sample, this clone was seen a few times. The chain joins TRBV12-3 or TRBV12-4 to TRBJ1-2; D not resolved. The CDR3 runs 13 residues. Deletions cut 7 bases from V and 3 bases from J, with 12 bases between. The CDR3 coding sequence is TGTGCCAGCACCCTGGGCCGCCACTATGGCTACACCTTC. This gives the protein CASTLGRHYGYTF.

The chain combines TRBV6-2 or TRBV6-3 with TRBJ2-7, with TRBD2 matching 9 bases. This CDR3 comprises 15 residues. Germline CDR1 is MNHEY and CDR2 is SVGEGT. Losses at the gene ends were 5 bases for V and 2 bases for J; bases not matched to a gene: 7. The CDR3 here is CASSLYSGSTYEQYF. The CDR3 coding sequence is TGTGCCAGCAGTCTATATAGCGGGAGTACCTACGAGCAGTACTTC.

This sequence joins TRBV5-8 and TRBJ2-5, with 12 positions matching TRBD2. J lost 5 bases, V lost 4 bases, and 3 bases had no gene match. The CDR3 consists of 14 residues. The V gene's germline CDR1 is SGHTS and CDR2 YDEGEE. CDR3 bases: TGTGCCAGCAGCGACGGGACTAGCGGGGAGACCCAGTACTTC. Protein: CASSDGTSGETQYF.

This chain joins TRBV4-3 and TRBJ1-1; D uncertain. The germline V gene has CDR1 LGHNA and CDR2 YSLEER. The CDR3 consists of 16 residues. With 0 bases removed from V and 3 bases from J, the gap between germline ends came to 14 bases. CDR3 amino acids: CASSQDEGPRDTEAFF. In nucleotides, the CDR3 is TGCGCCAGCAGCCAAGATGAGGGCCCGAGGGACACTGAAGCTTTCTTT.

The chain links TRBV27 to TRBJ2-2, with a possible D match to TRBD1 (5 bases). V lost 6 bases and J 4 bases, leaving 18 bases between the germline ends. This CDR3 contains 16 residues. Germline assignment: CDR1 MNHEY and CDR2 SMNVEV (reference sequence). CDR3 amino acids: CASRRQGPSGTGELFF. CDR3 sequence (DNA): TGTGCCAGCAGGAGGCAGGGCCCCTCGGGCACCGGGGAGCTGTTTTTT.

This clone occurred once. A much bigger clone sits one base away, suggesting this may be a read error. Other nucleotide sequences in the sample specify the same CDR3. The chain combines TRBV18 with TRBJ1-1; 8 nucleotides line up with TRBD1. From germline, CDR1 is KGHSH and CDR2 LQKENI. Trimming at V came to 3 bases and at J to 1 base, leaving 1 base not matched to a gene. The CDR3 covers 14 residues. For the CDR3, the DNA is TGTGCCAGCTCACCCGGACAGGGGAACACTGAAGCTTTCTTT. This sequence encodes CASSPGQGNTEAFF.

This chain links TRBV6-5 with TRBJ2-7; weak D call: TRBD1 (6 bases). Germline V gives CDR1 MNHEY, CDR2 SVGAGI. This CDR3 has 16 residues. V was trimmed by 0 bases and J by 3 bases, leaving 15 bases between them. CDR3 region: CASSYSFPGVIYEQYF. CDR3 DNA sequence: TGTGCCAGCAGTTACTCGTTTCCAGGGGTGATCTACGAGCAGTACTTC.

For the CDR3, the DNA is TGTGCCAGCAGCTACAGGGAGACCCAGTACTTC. Its protein product is CASSYRETQYF. The rearrangement uses TRBV5-5 and TRBJ2-5, with D possibly being TRBD1 (5 bases). In germline, CDR1 is SGHKS, CDR2 YYEKEE (reference sequence). The CDR3 totals 11 residues. V lost 3 bases to trimming and J lost 5 bases, with 5 bases between them. The entire variable domain, with the rest obtained from reference TRBV5-5 and TRBJ2-5, is as follows: DAGVTQSPTHLIKTRGQQVTLRCSPISGHKSVSWYQQVLGQGPQFIFQYYEKEERGRGNFPDRFSARQFPNYSSELNVNALLLGDSALYLCASSYRETQYFGPGTRLLVL.

In regard to this clone: This same CDR3 is encoded by further DNA sequences in the sample. The V and J genes are TRBV28 and TRBJ1-2; D might be TRBD1 (6 bases). This CDR3 is 14 amino acids long. Germline CDR1 reads MDHEN; CDR2 reads SYDVKM. The V gene lost 5 bases and the J gene lost 4 bases, with 14 bases spanning the gap. The CDR3 region is CASSPLQGSYGYTF. DNA for the CDR3: TGTGCCAGCAGTCCCCTACAGGGCTCCTATGGCTACACCTTC.

The gene calls are TRBV10-3 and TRBJ2-7; maybe TRBD1 (7 bases). With 8 bases removed from V and 3 bases from J, the gap between germline ends came to 17 bases. CDR3 size: 14 residues. Germline V CDR1 and CDR2: ENHRY, SYGVKD. The CDR3 sequence is CAIGRQGLVYEQYF. In DNA, the CDR3 is TGTGCCATCGGTAGACAGGGACTTGTCTACGAGCAGTACTTC.

This chain joins TRBV6-5 and TRBJ2-2; TRBD2 might be the D (5 bases). Trimming stripped 7 bases from V and 1 base from J, with 7 bases between. Per the germline V gene, CDR1 is MNHEY and CDR2 is SVGAGI. This CDR3 contains 13 residues. The CDR3 nucleotides are TGTGCCAGCAAGGAGGTGAACACCGGGGAGCTGTTTTTT. This sequence encodes CASKEVNTGELFF.

This rearrangement joins TRBV28 to TRBJ1-5; 9 bases line up with TRBD1. Germline V lookup: CDR1 MDHEN, CDR2 SYDVKM. The V segment lost 6 bases and the J segment 7 bases; nucleotides outside the gene matches: 13. The CDR3 runs to 16 residues. The CDR3, as DNA: TGTGCCAGCAGGGACGGATTACAGGGGGCTAGGCAGCCCCAGCATTTT. Amino acid sequence: CASRDGLQGARQPQHF. The full variable domain, with the rest looked up from reference TRBV28 and TRBJ1-5, is DVKVTQSSRYLVKRTGEKVFLECVQDMDHENMFWYRQDPGLGLRLIYFSYDVKMKEKGDIPEGYSVSREKKERFSLILESASTNQTSMYLCASRDGLQGARQPQHFGDGTRLSIL.

V usage is TRBV5-1 and J usage is TRBJ2-1; D may be TRBD2 (6 bases). CDR1 SGHRS and CDR2 YFSETQ come from the germline V gene. The CDR3 is 16 residues long. The V end was cut by 1 base, the J end by 6 bases, with 17 bases between. CDR3: CASSLPSASTGNEQFF. CDR3 bases: TGCGCCAGCAGCTTGCCTAGCGCAAGTACTGGCAATGAGCAGTTCTTC.

The chain employs TRBV6-5 and TRBJ2-5; TRBD1 is a possible D gene (7 bases). The CDR3 extends over 12 amino acids. Trimming removed 8 bases at V and 2 bases at J, with 9 bases between. CDR1 and CDR2 from the germline V gene are MNHEY and SVGAGI. CDR3 residues: CASAGQQETQYF. As DNA, the CDR3 is TGTGCCAGCGCGGGACAGCAAGAGACCCAGTACTTC.

V is TRBV7-9 and J is TRBJ2-1; the match to TRBD2 covers 8 bases. Germline V gene data show CDR1 as SEHNR and CDR2 as FQNEAQ (reference sequence). Trimming removed 5 bases from V and 1 base from J; junction bases left unmatched: 7. CDR3 length: 16 residues. CDR3 residues: CASSPIAGRSYNEQFF. In DNA form, the CDR3 reads TGTGCCAGCAGCCCTATAGCGGGAAGGTCCTACAATGAGCAGTTCTTC.

The V gene is TRBV7-8, the J gene TRBJ2-4; 8 nucleotides line up with TRBD2. CDR1 SGHVS and CDR2 FQNEAQ come from the germline V gene. The CDR3 covers 19 residues. The trim removed 5 bases at V and 0 bases at J, leaving 15 bases unmatched. The DNA for the CDR3 is TGTGCCAGCAGCCTCACCGGGAGGGCCTTAATCCTAGCCAAAAACATTCAGTACTTC. Its translation: CASSLTGRALILAKNIQYF.

This sequence joins TRBV7-9 and TRBJ2-1, with a possible D match to TRBD2 (6 bases). Germline CDR1 SEHNR, CDR2 FQNEAQ (reference sequence). CDR3 size: 14 residues. The germline V and J ends were trimmed by 4 bases and 10 bases, with 17 bases remaining between them. In DNA form, the CDR3 reads TGTGCCAGCAGCTCTAGTTCCGCCCTAGCGGAGCAGTTCTTC. Translated, it gives CASSSSSALAEQFF.

Concerning this clone: The same CDR3 is also encoded by other DNA sequences in this sample. The chain carries TRBV5-1 and TRBJ1-1, with D maybe TRBD1 (6 bases). From germline, CDR1 is SGHRS and CDR2 YFSETQ. The CDR3 is made up of 14 amino acids. V lost 4 bases and J 1 base, leaving 11 bases between the germline ends. CDR3: CASSLTGGNTEAFF. For the CDR3, the DNA is TGCGCCAGCAGCCTGACAGGAGGGAACACTGAAGCTTTCTTT. The variable domain in full, completed from reference TRBV5-1 and TRBJ1-1, reads KAGVTQTPRYLIKTRGQQVTLSCSPISGHRSVSWYQQTPGQGLQFLFEYFSETQRNKGNFPGRFSGRQFSNSRSEMNVSTLELGDSALYLCASSLTGGNTEAFFGQGTRLTVV.